Following are 24 T cell receptor beta chains from one sample sequenced in a study of blood T cell repertoires in COVID-19. Using immunoSEQ multiplex PCR, the repertoire was profiled, and TCRdb retains in-frame clones only, with some absent. The repertoire consists of under 500,000 clones, with roughly nine tenths occurring once and the leading ten covering 1% to 1.3%. The specimen sequenced was PBMCs or T cells enriched from blood (not recorded which). The receptors were gathered from a man aged 30 to 39 who had recovered from COVID-19.

V gene TRBV10-3 combines with J gene TRBJ1-5; no definite D call. This CDR3 has 13 amino acids. The V end lost 3 bases, the J end lost 7 bases, and 10 bases lay between the germline ends. From germline, CDR1 is ENHRY and CDR2 SYGVKD. CDR3 amino acids: CAISDGEGQPQHF. CDR3 DNA sequence: TGTGCCATCAGTGACGGGGAAGGGCAGCCCCAGCATTTT.

The rearrangement links TRBV19 to TRBJ1-2; a weak D match, TRBD1 (6 bases). The V gene lost 1 base and the J gene lost 2 bases, with 8 bases spanning the gap. The CDR3 is made up of 14 amino acids. CDR1 and CDR2 (germline): LNHDA, SQIVND (reference sequence). This chain's CDR3 is CASSIGTENYGYTF. The CDR3 DNA reads TGTGCCAGTAGTATAGGGACAGAAAACTATGGCTACACCTTC.

The chain joins TRBV4-1 to TRBJ2-2, with no clear D. V gave up 3 bases and J gave up 5 bases, with 13 bases separating them. Germline V gene lookup returns CDR1 MGHRA and CDR2 YSYEKL. CDR3 size: 15 residues. The CDR3 protein is CASSHSPPGTGELFF. CDR3 coding DNA: TGCGCCAGCAGCCACAGCCCCCCCGGGACCGGGGAGCTGTTTTTT.

The chain employs TRBV28 and TRBJ1-1; TRBD1 aligns across 8 bases. CDR1 and CDR2 from the germline V gene are MDHEN and SYDVKM. J was trimmed by 1 base and V by 5 bases; bases with no gene match: 6. This CDR3 has 15 amino acids. The CDR3 sequence is CASSLQGGTNTEAFF. The CDR3 nucleotides read TGTGCCAGCAGTCTACAGGGGGGTACGAACACTGAAGCTTTCTTT.

The chain has TRBV27 and TRBJ2-5, with D possibly TRBD2 on 5 matching bases. V lost 0 bases and J 2 bases, leaving 13 bases between the germline ends. The CDR3 has 16 residues. The germline V gene encodes CDR1 MNHEY and CDR2 SMNVEV (reference sequence). CDR3 bases: TGTGCCAGCAGTTTATCCGGCCCGAGGAGGCAAGAGACCCAGTACTTC. Translating gives CASSLSGPRRQETQYF.

The chain combines TRBV12-3 or TRBV12-4 with TRBJ2-1; 8 bases map to TRBD1. This CDR3 has 13 residues. V shed 5 bases, J shed 6 bases, and the junction held 3 bases outside the gene matches. CDR3 amino acids: CASSGQGGNEQFF. CDR3 coding DNA: TGTGCCAGCAGTGGACAGGGCGGCAATGAGCAGTTCTTC.

The chain is built from TRBV7-9 and TRBJ2-7; 8 bases are shared with TRBD1. Trimming took 5 bases from V and 3 from J; bases not matched to a gene: 12. CDR3 length: 16 amino acids. Germline CDR1 and CDR2: SEHNR and FQNEAQ (reference sequence). The chain's CDR3 is CASSAARDRRGYEQYF. The CDR3 nucleotides are TGTGCCAGCAGCGCTGCCCGGGACAGGAGGGGCTACGAGCAGTACTTC.

The rearrangement links TRBV27 to TRBJ2-7, with D maybe TRBD1 (6 bases). The CDR3 runs to 14 residues. V was clipped by 5 bases and J by 3 bases, with 14 bases between them. CDR1 is MNHEY, CDR2 SMNVEV, per germline (reference sequence). CDR3 sequence (DNA): TGTGCCAGCAGTCCTTACGGGACATACTACGAGCAGTACTTC. Protein product: CASSPYGTYYEQYF.

The chain has TRBV10-2 and TRBJ2-5; D is possibly TRBD2 (5 bases). CDR3 length: 11 residues. V was cut by 10 bases and J by 5 bases, with 11 bases left in between. The germline gives CDR1 WSHSY, CDR2 SAAADI. In nucleotides, the CDR3 is TGCGCCACTTCTACGGGGGAGACCCAGTACTTC. Translating it yields CATSTGETQYF.

This chain joins TRBV28 and TRBJ1-1; possibly TRBD1 for D (5 bases). Deletions cut 7 bases from V and 0 bases from J, with 12 bases between. CDR3 size: 14 residues. Germline lookup yields CDR1 MDHEN and CDR2 SYDVKM. The DNA of the CDR3 is TGTGCCAGCATCCAAGACAGCTTGAACACTGAAGCTTTCTTT. Protein sequence: CASIQDSLNTEAFF.

The chain links TRBV5-6 to TRBJ2-7; D gene uncertain. V lost 7 bases, J lost 7 bases, and 24 bases lay in between. Germline V gives CDR1 SGHDT, CDR2 YYEEEE. CDR3 length: 15 residues. CDR3 sequence reads: CASRHLVGNGWEQYF. CDR3 DNA: TGTGCCAGCCGCCATCTGGTCGGCAACGGGTGGGAGCAGTACTTC.

The chain is built from TRBV3-1 (or the pseudogene TRBV3-2) and TRBJ1-5, with D tentatively TRBD1 (5 bases). The V end lost 1 base, the J end lost 3 bases, and 10 bases lay between the germline ends. Germline V gene lookup returns CDR1 LGHDT and CDR2 YNNKEL (reference sequence). CDR3 size: 15 residues. The CDR3 loop reads CASSQGWGNNQPQHF. CDR3 DNA: TGTGCCAGCAGCCAAGGATGGGGCAACAATCAGCCCCAGCATTTT.

The chain carries TRBV25-1 and TRBJ1-4; 9 positions match TRBD1. Trimming at V came to 5 bases and at J to 7 bases, leaving 8 bases not matched to a gene. This CDR3 contains 15 residues. CDR1 and CDR2 from the germline V gene are MGHDK and SYGVNS. The CDR3 protein is CASSNPGQGREKLFF. As DNA, the CDR3 is TGTGCCAGCAGTAACCCGGGACAGGGTCGTGAAAAACTGTTTTTT. The full variable domain, with the rest looked up from reference TRBV25-1 and TRBJ1-4, is EADIYQTPRYLVIGTGKKITLECSQTMGHDKMYWYQQDPGMELHLIHYSYGVNSTEKGDLSSESTVSRIRTEHFPLTLESARPSHTSQYLCASSNPGQGREKLFFGSGTQLSVL.

The chain carries TRBV30 and TRBJ2-7; a possible D gene is TRBD1 (5 bases). Trimming stripped 3 bases from V and 0 bases from J, with 9 bases between. The CDR3 totals 13 residues. Germline loops: CDR1 GTSNPN, CDR2 SVGIG (reference sequence). The CDR3, as DNA: TGTGCCTGGAGGACAGCCAGCTCCTACGAGCAGTACTTC. Translating gives CAWRTASSYEQYF.

The rearrangement uses TRBV5-6 and TRBJ2-5; tentatively, D is TRBD2 (5 bases). Trimming stripped 2 bases from V and 2 bases from J, with 10 bases between. This CDR3 contains 14 residues. Germline loops: CDR1 SGHDT, CDR2 YYEEEE. This CDR3 is CASSLLSGQETQYF. The CDR3, as DNA: TGTGCCAGCAGCTTATTGAGCGGTCAAGAGACCCAGTACTTC.

V usage is TRBV30 and J usage is TRBJ2-3, with D maybe TRBD2 (7 bases). Trimming left V 4 bases short and J 5 bases short, with 13 bases between. The CDR3 has 13 residues. Germline V gene sequence: CDR1 GTSNPN, CDR2 SVGIG (reference sequence). The CDR3 loop reads CAWTAGEGDTQYF. CDR3 bases: TGTGCCTGGACTGCAGGGGAGGGAGATACGCAGTATTTT.

The CDR3 spells CASKNQGGGNTIYF. The CDR3, as DNA: TGTGCCAGCAAAAATCAGGGTGGGGGAAACACCATATATTTT. This sequence joins TRBV28 and TRBJ1-3; perhaps TRBD1 as D (5 bases). CDR1 is MDHEN, CDR2 SYDVKM, per germline. V was clipped by 7 bases and J by 4 bases, with 14 bases between them. The CDR3 consists of 14 residues.

This clone was detected once. V is TRBV7-9 and J is TRBJ1-2; TRBD1 matches at 7 bases. Germline V gene sequence: CDR1 SEHNR, CDR2 FQNEAQ (reference sequence). The CDR3 runs to 16 residues. The trim removed 2 bases at V and 2 bases at J, leaving 8 bases unmatched. CDR3 region: CASSLPPQGSNYGYTF. The CDR3 DNA is TGTGCCAGCAGCTTACCTCCACAGGGGTCAAACTATGGCTACACCTTC.

The chain employs TRBV7-2 and TRBJ2-4, with D perhaps TRBD1 (6 bases). Trimming stripped 2 bases from V and 3 bases from J, with 8 bases between. This CDR3 has 14 residues. Germline lookup yields CDR1 SGHTA and CDR2 FQGNSA. The CDR3 loop is CASSLSQGKNIQYF. The CDR3, as DNA: TGTGCCAGCAGCTTATCACAGGGCAAAAACATTCAGTACTTC.

The V and J genes are TRBV3-1 (or the pseudogene TRBV3-2) and TRBJ1-1; TRBD1 aligns across 9 bases. This CDR3 is built from 15 residues. The germline V gene encodes CDR1 LGHDT and CDR2 YNNKEL (reference sequence). The V and J ends lost 0 bases and 11 bases, in that order; junction bases with no gene match: 10. CDR3 in DNA: TGTGCCAGCAGCCAAGATCCCTATACAGGGGGCAGGGCTTTCTTT. This gives the protein CASSQDPYTGGRAFF.

This clone was seen a handful of times. This CDR3 is also generated by other DNA sequences in the sample. The chain recombines TRBV30 with TRBJ1-2; D ambiguous. The CDR3 contains 11 residues. CDR1 GTSNPN and CDR2 SVGIG come from the germline V gene (reference sequence). The V end lost 0 bases, the J end lost 8 bases, and 7 bases lay between the germline ends. Here the CDR3 DNA reads TGTGCCTGGAGTGTACTAGGGGGCTACACCTTC. Amino acid sequence: CAWSVLGGYTF.

Here the CDR3 DNA reads TGCGCCAGCAGCCGCAAAGATCTCACCGGGGGTATAAACACTGAAGCTTTCTTT. Protein product: CASSRKDLTGGINTEAFF. The J gene is TRBJ1-1, the V gene TRBV4-1, with D perhaps matching TRBD1 (5 bases). The germline V gene has CDR1 MGHRA and CDR2 YSYEKL. V gave up 4 bases and J gave up 2 bases, with 23 bases separating them. The CDR3 extends over 18 amino acids.

This clone was found once. The rearrangement uses TRBV7-2 and TRBJ1-4, with D tentatively TRBD1 (5 bases). Trimming took off 1 base at V and 4 bases at J, with 10 bases between the two ends. The CDR3 length is 15 residues. Germline CDR1 is SGHTA and CDR2 is FQGNSA. CDR3 protein: CASSLVSGVNEKLFF. As DNA, the CDR3 is TGTGCCAGCAGCTTAGTTTCGGGGGTTAATGAAAAACTGTTTTTT.

This chain connects TRBV10-3 to TRBJ2-3; 9 positions match TRBD2. The V gene's germline CDR1 is ENHRY and CDR2 SYGVKD. J gave up 4 bases and V 8 bases, and 13 bases lay outside the gene matches. The CDR3 runs to 16 residues. CDR3 nucleotides: TGTGCCATCGGGAGAATTGAACTAGCGGGCTCAGATACGCAGTATTTT. Translated: CAIGRIELAGSDTQYF.